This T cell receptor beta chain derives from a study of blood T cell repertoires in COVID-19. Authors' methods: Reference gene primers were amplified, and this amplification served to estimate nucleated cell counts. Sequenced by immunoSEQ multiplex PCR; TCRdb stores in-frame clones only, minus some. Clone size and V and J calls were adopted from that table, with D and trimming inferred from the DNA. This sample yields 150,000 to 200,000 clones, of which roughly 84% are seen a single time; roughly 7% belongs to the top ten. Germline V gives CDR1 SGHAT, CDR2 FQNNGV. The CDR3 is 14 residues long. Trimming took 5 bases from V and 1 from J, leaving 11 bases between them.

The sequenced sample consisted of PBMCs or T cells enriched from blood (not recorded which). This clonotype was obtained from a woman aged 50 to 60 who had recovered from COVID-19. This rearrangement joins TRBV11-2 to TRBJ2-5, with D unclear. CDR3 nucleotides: TGTGCCAGCAGCCGATTTTCGGGCCAAGAGACCCAGTACTTC. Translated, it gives CASSRFSGQETQYF.